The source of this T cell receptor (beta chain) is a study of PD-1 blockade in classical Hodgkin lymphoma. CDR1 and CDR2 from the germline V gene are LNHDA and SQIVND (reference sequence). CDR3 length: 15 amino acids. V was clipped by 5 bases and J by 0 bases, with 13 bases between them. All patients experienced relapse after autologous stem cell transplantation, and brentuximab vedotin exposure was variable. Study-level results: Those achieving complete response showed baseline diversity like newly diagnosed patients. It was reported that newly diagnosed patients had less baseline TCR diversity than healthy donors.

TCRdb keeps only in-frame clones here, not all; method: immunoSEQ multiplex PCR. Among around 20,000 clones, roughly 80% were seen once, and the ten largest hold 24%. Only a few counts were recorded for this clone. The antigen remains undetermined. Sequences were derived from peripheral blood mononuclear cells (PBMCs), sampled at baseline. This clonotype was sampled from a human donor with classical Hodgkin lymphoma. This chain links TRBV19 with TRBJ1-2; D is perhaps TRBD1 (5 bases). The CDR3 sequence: CASSPGGGANYGYTF. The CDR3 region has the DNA TGTGCCAGTAGTCCTGGGGGGGGTGCTAACTATGGCTACACCTTC.